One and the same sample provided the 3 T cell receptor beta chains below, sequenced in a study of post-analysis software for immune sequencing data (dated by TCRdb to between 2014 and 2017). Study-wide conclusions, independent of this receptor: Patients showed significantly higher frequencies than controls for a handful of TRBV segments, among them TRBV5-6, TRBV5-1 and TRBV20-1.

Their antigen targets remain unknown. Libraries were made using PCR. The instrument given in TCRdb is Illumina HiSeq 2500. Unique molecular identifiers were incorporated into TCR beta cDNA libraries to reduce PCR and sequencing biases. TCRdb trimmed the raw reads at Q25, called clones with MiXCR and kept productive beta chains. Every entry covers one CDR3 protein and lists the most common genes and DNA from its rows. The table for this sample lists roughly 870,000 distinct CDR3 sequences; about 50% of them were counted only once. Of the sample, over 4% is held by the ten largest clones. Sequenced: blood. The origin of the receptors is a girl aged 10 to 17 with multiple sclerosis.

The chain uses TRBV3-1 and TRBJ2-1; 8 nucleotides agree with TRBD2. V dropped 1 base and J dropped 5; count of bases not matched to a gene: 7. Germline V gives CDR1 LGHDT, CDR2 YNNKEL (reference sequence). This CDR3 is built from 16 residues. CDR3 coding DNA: TGTGCCAGCAGCCAAGGCGGAGCGGGAGTTGACAATGAGCAGTTCTTC. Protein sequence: CASSQGGAGVDNEQFF.

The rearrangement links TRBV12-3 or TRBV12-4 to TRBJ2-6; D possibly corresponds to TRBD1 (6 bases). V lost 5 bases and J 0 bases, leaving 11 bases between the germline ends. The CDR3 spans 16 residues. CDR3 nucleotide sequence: TGTGCCAGCAGTCGACAGGACCACTCTGGGGCCAACGTCCTGACTTTC. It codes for CASSRQDHSGANVLTF.

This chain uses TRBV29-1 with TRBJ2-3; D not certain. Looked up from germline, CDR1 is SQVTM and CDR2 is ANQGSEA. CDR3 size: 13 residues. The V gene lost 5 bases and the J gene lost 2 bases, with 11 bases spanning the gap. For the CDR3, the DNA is TGCAGCGTTCTACACAAGTTCACAGATACGCAGTATTTT. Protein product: CSVLHKFTDTQYF.